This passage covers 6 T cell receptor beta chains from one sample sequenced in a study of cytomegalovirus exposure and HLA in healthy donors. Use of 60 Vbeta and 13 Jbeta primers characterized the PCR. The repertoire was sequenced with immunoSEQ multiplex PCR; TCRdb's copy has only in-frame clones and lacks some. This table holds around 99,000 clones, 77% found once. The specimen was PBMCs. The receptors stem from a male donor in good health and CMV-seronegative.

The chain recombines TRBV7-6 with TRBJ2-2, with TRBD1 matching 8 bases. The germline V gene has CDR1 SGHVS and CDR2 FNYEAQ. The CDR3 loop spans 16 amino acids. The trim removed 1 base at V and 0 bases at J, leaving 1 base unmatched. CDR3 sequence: CASSLGDRTNTGELFF. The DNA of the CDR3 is TGTGCCAGCAGCTTAGGGGACAGGACGAACACCGGGGAGCTGTTTTTT. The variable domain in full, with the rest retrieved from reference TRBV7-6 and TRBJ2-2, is GAGVSQSPRYKVTKRGQDVALRCDPISGHVSLYWYRQALGQGPEFLTYFNYEAQQDKSGLPNDRFSAERPEGSISTLTIQRTEQRDSAMYRCASSLGDRTNTGELFFGEGSRLTVL.

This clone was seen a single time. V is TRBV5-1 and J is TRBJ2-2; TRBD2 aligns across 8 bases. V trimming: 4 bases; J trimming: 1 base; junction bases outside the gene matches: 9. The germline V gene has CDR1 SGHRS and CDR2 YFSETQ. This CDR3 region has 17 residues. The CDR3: CASSPREAGENTGELFF. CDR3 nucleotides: TGCGCCAGCAGCCCGCGGGAAGCGGGGGAGAACACCGGGGAGCTGTTTTTT.

In nucleotides, the CDR3 is TGTGCCAGCAGCTTGGGATCTAGCACCTACGAGCAGTACTTC. Encoded protein: CASSLGSSTYEQYF. The chain uses TRBV5-4 and TRBJ2-7; D possibly corresponds to TRBD2 (5 bases). CDR1 is SGHNT, CDR2 YYREEE, per germline (reference sequence). The germline V and J ends were trimmed by 0 bases and 2 bases, with 9 bases remaining between them. There are 14 residues in the CDR3.

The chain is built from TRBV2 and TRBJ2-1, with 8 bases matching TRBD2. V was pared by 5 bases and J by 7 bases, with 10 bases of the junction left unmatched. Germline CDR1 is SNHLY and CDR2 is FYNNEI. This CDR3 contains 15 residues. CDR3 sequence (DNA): TGTGCCAGCAGTTATGAAGCGGGAGCCTCGAATGAGCAGTTCTTC. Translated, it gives CASSYEAGASNEQFF.

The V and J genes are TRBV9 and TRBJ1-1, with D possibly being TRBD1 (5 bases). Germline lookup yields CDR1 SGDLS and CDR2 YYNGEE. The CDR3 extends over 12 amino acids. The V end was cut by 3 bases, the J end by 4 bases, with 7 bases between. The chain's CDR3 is CASSGGVTEAFF. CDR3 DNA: TGTGCCAGCAGCGGGGGGGTCACTGAAGCTTTCTTT.

The CDR3 reads CASTKGAWNQPQHF. In DNA, the CDR3 is TGTGCCAGTACAAAGGGGGCCTGGAATCAGCCCCAGCATTTT. The rearrangement links TRBV19 to TRBJ1-5; 7 nucleotides line up with TRBD1. The CDR3 is 14 residues long. Germline values: CDR1 LNHDA, CDR2 SQIVND (reference sequence). Trimming at V came to 7 bases and at J to 4 bases, leaving 7 bases not matched to a gene.